A single sample is the source of the 7 T cell receptor beta chains below, sequenced in a study of cytomegalovirus exposure and HLA in healthy donors. Primers included in the PCR were 60 Vbeta and 13 Jbeta primers. The assay was immunoSEQ multiplex PCR, and TCRdb's table has in-frame clones only and misses some. The sample has around 110,000 clones; 80% to 85% are singletons. The sample consisted of PBMCs. Receptors originate from a young woman in good health and CMV-seronegative.

This rearrangement joins TRBV11-2 to TRBJ1-2; tentatively, D is TRBD1 (5 bases). The CDR3 covers 13 residues. V was cut by 5 bases and J by 8 bases, with 15 bases left in between. CDR1 and CDR2 (germline): SGHAT, FQNNGV. The CDR3 is CASSLSQGGGYTF. DNA for the CDR3: TGTGCCAGCAGCCTAAGCCAGGGAGGCGGCTACACCTTC.

The chain combines TRBV10-2 with TRBJ1-1; no reliable D call. Trimming pared 4 bases from V and 7 bases from J, leaving 10 bases between. The germline V gene encodes CDR1 WSHSY and CDR2 SAAADI. CDR3 size: 12 residues. The CDR3 region has the DNA TGCGCCAGCAGTGTGGGCGCCATTGAAGCTTTCTTT. This gives the protein CASSVGAIEAFF.

This chain links TRBV19 with TRBJ2-3; D might be TRBD2 (6 bases). Trimming removed 2 bases from V and 3 bases from J, with 12 bases in between. The length of the CDR3 is 15 residues. Germline loops: CDR1 LNHDA, CDR2 SQIVND (reference sequence). The CDR3 nucleotides are TGTGCCAGTAGTATAATGGAGGGTGGGACAGATACGCAGTATTTT. This translates into CASSIMEGGTDTQYF.

The chain links TRBV27 to TRBJ1-2; a weak D match, TRBD1 (5 bases). Germline V lookup: CDR1 MNHEY, CDR2 SMNVEV (reference sequence). Trimming removed 4 bases at V and 2 bases at J, with 11 bases between. CDR3 length: 14 amino acids. For the CDR3, the DNA is TGTGCCAGCAGTTCGGTGGGGGGGAACTATGGCTACACCTTC. Protein sequence: CASSSVGGNYGYTF.

V usage is TRBV6-5 and J usage is TRBJ2-7; 12 nucleotides line up with TRBD2. Trimming cost V 8 bases and J 6 bases; bases outside gene matches: 8. Germline V CDR1 and CDR2: MNHEY, SVGAGI. The CDR3 sequence is 14 residues long. The chain's CDR3 is CASWTSGNFGEQYF. The DNA for the CDR3 is TGTGCCAGCTGGACTAGCGGGAATTTCGGCGAGCAGTACTTC.

The chain combines TRBV6-6 with TRBJ2-7; D is perhaps TRBD2 (6 bases). Trimming pared 6 bases from V and 6 bases from J, leaving 15 bases between. The CDR3 sequence is 13 residues long. CDR1 and CDR2 from the germline V gene are MNHNY and SVGAGI (reference sequence). CDR3: CASSRLGWSEQYF. CDR3 DNA: TGTGCCAGCAGCCGACTAGGTTGGAGCGAGCAGTACTTC.

The genes are TRBV5-4 and TRBJ2-3; the match to TRBD1 covers 11 bases. The length of the CDR3 is 17 residues. J lost 2 bases, V lost 4 bases, and 9 bases had no gene match. CDR1 SGHNT and CDR2 YYREEE come from the germline V gene (reference sequence). In DNA form, the CDR3 reads TGTGCCAGCAGCGGAGGGACAGGGGGTTCGGTCACAGATACGCAGTATTTT. This sequence encodes CASSGGTGGSVTDTQYF.